This is a list of T cell receptor beta chains from one sample in a study of spatial heterogeneity in lung cancer. TCRdb independently ran MiXCR on the 5' RACE reads; one entry per CDR3 protein. Seen here are approximately 24,000 distinct CDR3 sequences, about 4.7% observed once, and the top ten hold roughly 5.2%. This sample comprised PBMCs, obtained at surgery. These receptors all come from a male donor with early-stage non-small cell lung cancer. Both conserved end residues are part of each CDR3. A D gene is named only where the DNA matches it firmly. The size of a clone is reported for some rows only, either as once, few or many, or as a class for expanded clones.

j_gene | v_gene | abundance | d_gene | CDR3nt | CDR3aa
TRBJ2-7 | TRBV9 | many | NA | TGTGCCAGCAGCGTAGCTGTAACAGGGCAACCCTACGAGCAGTACTTC | CASSVAVTGQPYEQYF
TRBJ1-2 | TRBV29-1 | many | NA | TGCAGCGTTGAAGCTAAACCCTATGGCTACACCTTC | CSVEAKPYGYTF
TRBJ2-2 | TRBV7-6 | many | TRBD1 | TGTGCCAGCAGCTTAGGGGGACAGGTCTTAACCGGGGAGCTGTTTTTT | CASSLGGQVLTGELFF
TRBJ2-1 | TRBV7-3 | many | TRBD2 | TGTGCCAGCAGCTTAACGGGTAGCGGGGGTACCTACAATGAGCAGTTCTTC | CASSLTGSGGTYNEQFF
TRBJ2-1 | TRBV11-3 | few | NA | TGTGCCAGCAGCCCAGAAGGGGGTTACAATGAGCAGTTCTTC | CASSPEGGYNEQFF
TRBJ1-1 | TRBV29-1 | many | NA | TGCAGCCTCCGGGGGGACCCTAAAAACACTGAAGCTTTCTTT | CSLRGDPKNTEAFF
TRBJ2-1 | TRBV7-2 | many | NA | TGTGCCAGCAGCTTAGGTCAGGCTCGACAGGCTGAGCAGTTCTTC | CASSLGQARQAEQFF
TRBJ2-7 | TRBV28 | many | TRBD1 | TGTGCCAGCAGTTTTTACGGGACAGGTTCCTACGAGCAGTACTTC | CASSFYGTGSYEQYF
TRBJ2-5 | TRBV19 | NA | NA | TGTGCCAGTAGCGCTAGCTCTTGGGAGACCCAGTACTTC | CASSASSWETQYF
TRBJ2-1 | TRBV2 | many | NA | TGTGCCACCGCCTCGAGTAGGGGATCTACGTTCTTC | CATASSRGSTFF
TRBJ2-1 | TRBV5-4 | many | NA | TGTGCCAGCAGCTTGCCCCTCCTCTACAATGAGCAGTTCTTC | CASSLPLLYNEQFF
TRBJ2-5 | TRBV2 | many | TRBD1 | TGTGCCAGCACCTCAAGACAGGGGGAAGAGACCCAGTACTTC | CASTSRQGEETQYF
TRBJ1-2 | TRBV10-3 | many | NA | TGTGCCATCAGTGAGTCGATTGGTAACTATGGCTACACCTTC | CAISESIGNYGYTF
TRBJ2-2 | TRBV6-5 | medium-sized | NA | TGTGCCAGCAGGAACACCGGGGAGCTGTTTTTT | CASRNTGELFF
TRBJ1-4 | TRBV7-2 | many | NA | TGTGCCAGCAGCCCCCAGACAGCAGTGAATGAAAAACTGTTTTTT | CASSPQTAVNEKLFF
TRBJ2-3 | TRBV27 | NA | NA | TGTGCCAGCAGTTTTCGGGGATGGGGCACAGATACGCAGTATTTT | CASSFRGWGTDTQYF
TRBJ2-1 | TRBV5-6 | many | NA | TGTGCCAGCAGCTTGGTTGGACGCCCCAATGAGCAGTTCTTC | CASSLVGRPNEQFF
TRBJ2-1 | TRBV7-9 | many | TRBD2 | TGTGCCAGCAGCTCGTCCGGACTAGCGGGACGCAATGAGCAGTTCTTC | CASSSSGLAGRNEQFF
TRBJ2-5 | TRBV12-3/TRBV12-4 | many | TRBD1 | TGTGCCAGCATTCTGGGACAGGGGGCCGGAGAGACCCAGTACTTC | CASILGQGAGETQYF
TRBJ1-3 | TRBV9 | NA | NA | TGTGCCAGCAGCGCCGGCTCTGGAAACACCATATATTTT | CASSAGSGNTIYF
TRBJ1-1 | TRBV14 | many | NA | TGTGCCAGCAGCCAAGGGGGAAAACTCATGAACACTGAAGCTTTCTTT | CASSQGGKLMNTEAFF
TRBJ2-7 | TRBV20-1 | medium-sized | TRBD1 | TGCAGTGCTAGAGACCTTCTTGAACAGGGGTCCCGCTCCTACGAGCAGTACTTC | CSARDLLEQGSRSYEQYF
TRBJ2-1 | TRBV9 | many | NA | TGTGCCAGCAGCGTAGGCGAAAAGCGTGAGCAGTTCTTC | CASSVGEKREQFF
TRBJ2-5 | TRBV28 | many | NA | TGTGCCAGCAGTTTCGGTCAGCGATTCCAAGAGACCCAGTACTTC | CASSFGQRFQETQYF
TRBJ2-3 | TRBV24-1 | many | TRBD2 | TGTGCCACCAGTGACCCTAGCGGGGGGGCGGTCGGCACAGATACGCAGTATTTT | CATSDPSGGAVGTDTQYF
TRBJ1-3 | TRBV3-1 | many | NA | TGTGCCAGCAGCCAAGTTTCTCTTGCCCTAAGGAGCTCTGGAAACACCATATATTTT | CASSQVSLALRSSGNTIYF
TRBJ2-7 | TRBV7-2 | many | NA | TGTGCCAGCAGCCCCCGTGGGGGACGCCCCCCCTACGAGCAGTACTTC | CASSPRGGRPPYEQYF
TRBJ2-1 | TRBV3-1 | many | TRBD2 | TGTGCCAGCAGCCAAGCTAGCGGGAGCAATGAGCAGTTCTTC | CASSQASGSNEQFF
TRBJ2-2 | TRBV20-1 | many | NA | TGCAGTGCTAGGGCGCAGGGTTCAAACACCGGGGAGCTGTTTTTT | CSARAQGSNTGELFF
TRBJ1-1 | TRBV30 | many | NA | TGTGCCTGGAGTACTGGACTCCTGAACACTGAAGCTTTCTTT | CAWSTGLLNTEAFF
TRBJ2-1 | TRBV7-9 | many | TRBD2 | TGTGCCAGCAGCTCCCGAACTAGCGGGGGGGCATATGAGCAGTTCTTC | CASSSRTSGGAYEQFF
TRBJ2-2 | TRBV20-1 | NA | NA | TGCAGTGCTAGAGATGCCTGGAACACCGGGGAGCTGTTTTTT | CSARDAWNTGELFF
TRBJ1-2 | TRBV24-1 | many | TRBD1 | TGTGCCACCAGTGATTCGACAGGGTTCGGTGGCTACACCTTC | CATSDSTGFGGYTF
TRBJ2-7 | TRBV12-3/TRBV12-4 | many | TRBD2 | TGTGCCAGCAGTCCTAGATATCCACTAGCGGGAGTCGTTTCCGAGCAGTACTTC | CASSPRYPLAGVVSEQYF
TRBJ2-3 | TRBV11-2 | many | NA | TGTGCCAGCAGCTTAGGAGGCTCAAAAGCAGATACGCAGTATTTT | CASSLGGSKADTQYF
TRBJ2-1 | TRBV12-3/TRBV12-4 | medium-sized | TRBD1 | TGTGCCAGCAGCTCCCAACAGGGGGTTAGAGGCACCTACAATGAGCAGTTCTTC | CASSSQQGVRGTYNEQFF
TRBJ1-5 | TRBV20-1 | many | NA | TGCAGTGCCACGACCTCTTTTAATCAGCCCCAGCATTTT | CSATTSFNQPQHF
TRBJ2-5 | TRBV19 | NA | TRBD1 | TGTGCCAGTAGTAGCGGCAGGGGGATAGAGACCCAGTACTTC | CASSSGRGIETQYF
TRBJ2-7 | TRBV7-9 | many | TRBD1 | TGTGCCAGCAGCAAACAGGGGTACGAGCAGTACTTC | CASSKQGYEQYF
TRBJ1-5 | TRBV7-8 | many | TRBD1 | TGTGCCAGCAGGGAAGGGACAGGGAATCAGCCCCAGCATTTT | CASREGTGNQPQHF
TRBJ2-7 | TRBV2 | many | TRBD1 | TGTGCCAGCGCCGGGACAGGGGGCCACGAGCAGTACTTC | CASAGTGGHEQYF
TRBJ2-5 | TRBV5-1 | many | NA | TGCGCCAGCAGCCCAAAGGACAGCCAAGAGACCCAGTACTTC | CASSPKDSQETQYF
TRBJ2-2 | TRBV28 | many | TRBD1 | TGTGCCAGCAGTTCAACAGGGGGCGCGGCCGGGGAGCTGTTTTTT | CASSSTGGAAGELFF
TRBJ1-2 | TRBV7-2 | many | NA | TGTGCCAGCAGCTTCCGACAGAACTATGGCTACACCTTC | CASSFRQNYGYTF
TRBJ1-1 | TRBV27 | many | TRBD1 | TGTGCCAGCAGTTTATTCGGACAGGGGGCCACTGAAGCTTTCTTT | CASSLFGQGATEAFF